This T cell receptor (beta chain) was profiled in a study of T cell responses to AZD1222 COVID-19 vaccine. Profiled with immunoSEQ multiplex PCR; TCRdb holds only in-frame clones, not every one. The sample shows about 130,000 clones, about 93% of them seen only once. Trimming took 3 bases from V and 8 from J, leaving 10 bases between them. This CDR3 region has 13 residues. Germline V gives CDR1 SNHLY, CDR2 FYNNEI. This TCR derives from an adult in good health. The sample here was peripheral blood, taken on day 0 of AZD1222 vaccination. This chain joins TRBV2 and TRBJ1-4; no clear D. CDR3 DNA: TGTGCCAGCAGTGACAGGAGCGGGGAAAAACTGTTTTTT. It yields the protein CASSDRSGEKLFF.